What follows are 21 T cell receptor beta chains derived from one specimen sequenced in a study of cytomegalovirus exposure and HLA in healthy donors (TCRdb year 2017). The method behind the library was the immunoSEQ multiplex PCR assay. The multiplex PCR relied on a mix of 60 forward primers for TCR Vbeta segments and 13 reverse primers for TCR Jbeta segments. In TCRdb, the immuneACCESS table is reduced to in-frame sequences with V and J assigned. These tables do not hold every clone; where another copy was compared, an unresolved V gene accounts for under half, and the others remain unexplained. Counted in this sample were 200,000 or so clones; approximately 82% of them appeared once. The ten top clones hold roughly 2% of the sample. Source material: PBMCs. The receptors were sampled from a woman aged 18-29 years in good health and CMV-seropositive.

The V and J genes are TRBV4-2 and TRBJ2-1; D may be TRBD1 (6 bases). V dropped 2 bases and J dropped 7 bases, with 6 bases sitting between them. The CDR3 loop spans 12 amino acids. Germline V gives CDR1 LGHNA, CDR2 YNFKEQ. CDR3 DNA sequence: TGTGCCAGCAGCCAACAGGGGAATGAGCAGTTCTTC. Its translation: CASSQQGNEQFF.

This clone was picked up one time. The rearrangement links TRBV18 to TRBJ1-5, with D unclear. This CDR3 is built from 15 residues. CDR1 and CDR2 from the germline V gene are KGHSH and LQKENI. Trimming took 2 bases from V and 3 from J, leaving 11 bases between them. CDR3 nucleotides: TGTGCCAGCTCACCAAGCGGAAGTACCAATCAGCCCCAGCATTTT. It is translated as CASSPSGSTNQPQHF.

The chain links TRBV30 to TRBJ2-2; D possibly corresponds to TRBD2 (6 bases). The CDR3 runs to 15 residues. Germline loops: CDR1 GTSNPN, CDR2 SVGIG (reference sequence). V lost 3 bases to trimming and J lost 0 bases, with 11 bases between them. Written as DNA, the CDR3 is TGTGCCTGGAGCCCTCCTAGCGCGAACACCGGGGAGCTGTTTTTT. Translating gives CAWSPPSANTGELFF. The full variable domain, completed using reference TRBV30 and TRBJ2-2, is SQTIHQWPATLVQPVGSPLSLECTVEGTSNPNLYWYRQAAGRGLQLLFYSVGIGQISSEVPQNLSASRPQDRQFILSSKKLLLSDSGFYLCAWSPPSANTGELFFGEGSRLTVL.

This clone was seen a few times. The chain uses TRBV7-2 and TRBJ1-2; 11 nucleotides agree with TRBD1. Losses at the gene ends were 5 bases for V and 7 bases for J; bases not matched to a gene: 6. The CDR3 totals 14 residues. Germline V gene sequence: CDR1 SGHTA, CDR2 FQGNSA. The CDR3 DNA follows: TGTGCCAGCAGCCCAGGGACAGGGGGATCTGGCTACACCTTC. Encoded protein: CASSPGTGGSGYTF.

The genes are TRBV9 and TRBJ1-1; no firm D call. Trimming removed 0 bases at V and 5 bases at J, with 8 bases between. This CDR3 is built from 13 residues. CDR1 is SGDLS, CDR2 YYNGEE, per germline. The CDR3 sequence: CASSVVRRTEAFF. The CDR3 DNA reads TGTGCCAGCAGCGTAGTACGGAGGACTGAAGCTTTCTTT.

The V call is TRBV15, the J call TRBJ2-1; TRBD1 matches at 8 bases. CDR3 size: 16 residues. Trimming took 1 base from V and 2 from J; bases not matched to a gene: 4. CDR1 and CDR2 from the germline V gene are LNHNV and YYDKDF (reference sequence). Written as DNA, the CDR3 is TGTGCCACCAGCAGAGCCGACAGGGGACCCTACAATGAGCAGTTCTTC. It is translated as CATSRADRGPYNEQFF. Together with reference TRBV15 and TRBJ2-1, the CDR3 gives the full variable domain: DAMVIQNPRYQVTQFGKPVTLSCSQTLNHNVMYWYQQKSSQAPKLLFHYYDKDFNNEADTPDNFQSRRPNTSFCFLDIRSPGLGDTAMYLCATSRADRGPYNEQFFGPGTRLTVL.

J is TRBJ1-5 and V is TRBV30; a possible D gene is TRBD1 (5 bases). The CDR3 is 14 amino acids. Germline values: CDR1 GTSNPN, CDR2 SVGIG (reference sequence). With 0 bases removed from V and 6 bases from J, the gap between germline ends came to 12 bases. CDR3 DNA: TGTGCCTGGAGTGTACAGGCAGGGTCTCAGCCCCAGCATTTT. It is translated as CAWSVQAGSQPQHF.

There are a few counts of this clone. The chain carries TRBV5-4 and TRBJ2-1; the match to TRBD1 covers 11 bases. V was pared by 4 bases and J by 4 bases, with 7 bases of the junction left unmatched. The CDR3 covers 16 residues. Germline CDR1 SGHNT, CDR2 YYREEE (reference sequence). CDR3 protein: CASSVGTGGLYNEQFF. CDR3 in DNA: TGTGCCAGCAGCGTGGGGACAGGGGGACTTTACAATGAGCAGTTCTTC.

Here the CDR3 DNA reads TGTGCCAGCAGCCTCGGGACAGCGAACACCGGGGAGCTGTTTTTT. Its translation is CASSLGTANTGELFF. This chain uses TRBV5-4 with TRBJ2-2; 7 bases match TRBD1. This CDR3 is built from 15 residues. With V trimmed by 4 bases and J by 0 bases, 3 bases remained unmatched. CDR1 and CDR2 from the germline V gene are SGHNT and YYREEE (reference sequence).

The chain links TRBV18 to TRBJ1-5; the D gene is possibly TRBD1 (5 bases). V was trimmed by 9 bases and J by 1 base, leaving 16 bases between them. CDR1 and CDR2 (germline): KGHSH, LQKENI. This CDR3 has 15 residues. The DNA of the CDR3 is TGTGCCAGTTCTATGGGGGGTGGGAGCAATCAGCCCCAGCATTTT. Translating gives CASSMGGGSNQPQHF. Full variable domain (missing parts from reference TRBV18 and TRBJ1-5): NAGVMQNPRHLVRRRGQEARLRCSPMKGHSHVYWYRQLPEEGLKFMVYLQKENIIDESGMPKERFSAEFPKEGPSILRIQQVVRGDSAAYFCASSMGGGSNQPQHFGDGTRLSIL.

A single count supports this clone. The rearrangement joins TRBV30 to TRBJ2-1; 8 bases map to TRBD2. The germline CDR1 and CDR2 sequences are GTSNPN and SVGIG (reference sequence). This CDR3 has 13 amino acids. V was clipped by 0 bases and J by 15 bases; unmatched bases: 10. CDR3 in amino acids: CAWSVLGGVVAFF. The DNA for the CDR3 is TGTGCCTGGAGTGTACTCGGGGGGGTCGTCGCGTTCTTC.

The chain links TRBV19 to TRBJ1-2, with D perhaps matching TRBD1 (6 bases). CDR3 length: 13 residues. The ends were cut back, 6 bases at V and 6 bases at J, with 14 bases in the middle. Germline assignment: CDR1 LNHDA and CDR2 SQIVND (reference sequence). The DNA of the CDR3 is TGTGCCAGTAGGGAACAGGGCTCTGATGGCTACACCTTC. Protein: CASREQGSDGYTF.

The rearrangement uses TRBV19 and TRBJ1-4; D not resolved. V shed 3 bases and J shed 10 bases, with 15 bases lying between them. CDR3 length equals 14 residues. Germline lookup yields CDR1 LNHDA and CDR2 SQIVND (reference sequence). The CDR3 sequence is CASSMRQPKAKLFF. The CDR3 bases are TGTGCCAGTAGTATGCGGCAGCCAAAAGCAAAACTGTTTTTT. Together with reference TRBV19 and TRBJ1-4, the CDR3 gives the full variable domain: DGGITQSPKYLFRKEGQNVTLSCEQNLNHDAMYWYRQDPGQGLRLIYYSQIVNDFQKGDIAEGYSVSREKKESFPLTVTSAQKNPTAFYLCASSMRQPKAKLFFGSGTQLSVL.

The V gene is TRBV28, the J gene TRBJ2-7; 10 nucleotides match TRBD1. Trimming cost V 6 bases and J 3 bases; bases outside gene matches: 2. Germline V CDR1 and CDR2: MDHEN, SYDVKM. The CDR3 totals 13 residues. Written as DNA, the CDR3 is TGTGCCAGCAGCCGGACAGGGGGCTACGAGCAGTACTTC. Translating gives CASSRTGGYEQYF.

The chain has TRBV11-2 and TRBJ1-3, with 8 bases identical to TRBD1. There are 16 residues in the CDR3. Trimming at V came to 5 bases and at J to 4 bases, leaving 10 bases not matched to a gene. CDR1 is SGHAT, CDR2 FQNNGV, per germline. CDR3 loop: CASSISTGEAGNTIYF. The DNA for the CDR3 is TGTGCCAGCAGCATATCGACAGGGGAGGCGGGAAACACCATATATTTT. Full variable domain (remainder filled in from reference TRBV11-2 and TRBJ1-3): EAGVAQSPRYKIIEKRQSVAFWCNPISGHATLYWYQQILGQGPKLLIQFQNNGVVDDSQLPKDRFSAERLKGVDSTLKIQPAKLEDSAVYLCASSISTGEAGNTIYFGEGSWLTVV.

The CDR3 here is CASSSLSGQFTDTQYF. The CDR3 DNA reads TGCGCCAGCAGCTCTCTCTCGGGACAGTTCACAGATACGCAGTATTTT. The chain uses TRBV5-1 and TRBJ2-3; TRBD1 matches 7 bases. Losses at the gene ends were 3 bases for V and 2 bases for J; bases not matched to a gene: 9. Germline CDR1 SGHRS, CDR2 YFSETQ. The CDR3 consists of 16 residues.

J is TRBJ1-5 and V is TRBV6-5; D call uncertain. V was shortened by 6 bases and J by 4 bases, with 10 bases between the two germline ends. The CDR3 spans 13 residues. The germline gives CDR1 MNHEY, CDR2 SVGAGI. This chain's CDR3 is CASREGGNQPQHF. CDR3 DNA sequence: TGTGCCAGCAGGGAAGGAGGGAATCAGCCCCAGCATTTT.

In nucleotides, the CDR3 is TGCGCCAGCAGCTTGGTCTCAGGGACTGGGGCCAACGTCCTGACTTTC. It translates to CASSLVSGTGANVLTF. The rearrangement uses TRBV5-1 and TRBJ2-6, with D tentatively TRBD1 (5 bases). Germline lookup yields CDR1 SGHRS and CDR2 YFSETQ. There are 16 residues in the CDR3. V shed 0 bases and J shed 2 bases, with 9 bases lying between them.

V is TRBV29-1 and J is TRBJ2-1, with a possible D match to TRBD2 (6 bases). CDR3 size: 15 residues. CDR1 and CDR2 (germline): SQVTM, ANQGSEA. CDR3 in amino acids: CRAGGADPFRDEQFF. In DNA, the CDR3 is TGCAGGGCCGGGGGAGCGGACCCGTTTCGGGATGAGCAGTTCTTC.

This sequence joins TRBV5-1 and TRBJ2-3; unclear D gene. Trimming took off 0 bases at V and 2 bases at J, with 7 bases between the two ends. The germline gives CDR1 SGHRS, CDR2 YFSETQ. The CDR3 covers 14 residues. The CDR3 spells CASSLEQPTDTQYF. Here the CDR3 DNA reads TGCGCCAGCAGCTTGGAACAGCCCACAGATACGCAGTATTTT.

This chain links TRBV6-1 with TRBJ2-6, with D possibly TRBD2 on 6 matching bases. Looked up from germline, CDR1 is MNHNS and CDR2 is SASEGT. The CDR3 covers 16 residues. Trimming removed 2 bases at V and 3 bases at J, with 11 bases between. CDR3 protein: CASSEQGGGGANVLTF. CDR3 DNA: TGTGCCAGCAGTGAACAGGGAGGAGGTGGGGCCAACGTCCTGACTTTC.